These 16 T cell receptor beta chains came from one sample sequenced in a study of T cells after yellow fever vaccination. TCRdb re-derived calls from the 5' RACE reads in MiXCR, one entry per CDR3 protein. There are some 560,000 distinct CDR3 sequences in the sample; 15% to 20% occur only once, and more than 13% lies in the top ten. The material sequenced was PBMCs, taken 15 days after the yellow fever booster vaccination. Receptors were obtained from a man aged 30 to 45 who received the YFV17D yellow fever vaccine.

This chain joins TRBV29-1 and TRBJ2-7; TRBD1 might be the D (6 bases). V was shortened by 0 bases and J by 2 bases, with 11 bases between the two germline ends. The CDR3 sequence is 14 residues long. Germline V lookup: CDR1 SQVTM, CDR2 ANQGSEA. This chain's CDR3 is CSVEDPGDPYEQYF. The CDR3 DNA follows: TGCAGCGTTGAAGATCCAGGGGACCCCTACGAGCAGTACTTC.

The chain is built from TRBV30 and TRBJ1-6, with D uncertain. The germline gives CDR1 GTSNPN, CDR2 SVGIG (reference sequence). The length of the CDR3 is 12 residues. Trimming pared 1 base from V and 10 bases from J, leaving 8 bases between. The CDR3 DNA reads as TGTGCCTGGAGTGCCGGGGTCTCACCCCTCCACTTT. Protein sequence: CAWSAGVSPLHF.

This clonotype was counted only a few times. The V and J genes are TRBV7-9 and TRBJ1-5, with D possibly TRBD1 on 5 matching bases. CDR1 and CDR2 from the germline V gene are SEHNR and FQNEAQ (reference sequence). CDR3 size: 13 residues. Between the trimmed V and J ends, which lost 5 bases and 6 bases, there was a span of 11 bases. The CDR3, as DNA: TGTGCCAGCAGCCTATTGGGGGGTCAGCCCCAGCATTTT. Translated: CASSLLGGQPQHF.

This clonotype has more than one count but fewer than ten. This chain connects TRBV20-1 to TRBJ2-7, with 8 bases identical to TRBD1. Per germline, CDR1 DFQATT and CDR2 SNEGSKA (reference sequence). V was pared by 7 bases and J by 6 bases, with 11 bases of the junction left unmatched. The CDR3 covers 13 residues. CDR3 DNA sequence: TGCAGTGGAAGGTGGACAGGGAACACCGAGCAGTACTTC. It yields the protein CSGRWTGNTEQYF.

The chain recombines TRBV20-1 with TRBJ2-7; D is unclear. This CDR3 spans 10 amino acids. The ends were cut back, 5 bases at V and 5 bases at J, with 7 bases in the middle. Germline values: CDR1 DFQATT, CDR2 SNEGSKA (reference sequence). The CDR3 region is CSAGINEQYF. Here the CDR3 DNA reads TGCAGTGCTGGGATAAACGAGCAGTACTTC.

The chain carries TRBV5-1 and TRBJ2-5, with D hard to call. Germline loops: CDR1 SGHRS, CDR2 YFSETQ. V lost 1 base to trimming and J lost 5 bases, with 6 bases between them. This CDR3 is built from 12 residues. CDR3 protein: CASSLISETQYF. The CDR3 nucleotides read TGCGCCAGCAGCTTGATCTCGGAGACCCAGTACTTC.

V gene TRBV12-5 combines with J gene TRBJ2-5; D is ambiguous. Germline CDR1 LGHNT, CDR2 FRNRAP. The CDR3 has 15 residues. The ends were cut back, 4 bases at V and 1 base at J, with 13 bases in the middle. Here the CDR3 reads CASGSWGILQETQYF. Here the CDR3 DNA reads TGTGCTAGTGGTTCGTGGGGAATACTCCAAGAGACCCAGTACTTC. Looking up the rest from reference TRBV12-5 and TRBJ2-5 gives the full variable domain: DARVTQTPRHKVTEMGQEVTMRCQPILGHNTVFWYRQTMMQGLELLAYFRNRAPLDDSGMPKDRFSAEMPDATLATLKIQPSEPRDSAVYFCASGSWGILQETQYFGPGTRLLVL.

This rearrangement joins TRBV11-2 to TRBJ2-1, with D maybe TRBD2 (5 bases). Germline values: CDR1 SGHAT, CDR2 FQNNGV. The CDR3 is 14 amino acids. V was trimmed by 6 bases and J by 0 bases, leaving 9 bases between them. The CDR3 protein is CASRDLSSYNEQFF. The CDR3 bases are TGTGCCAGCAGGGACTTAAGCTCCTACAATGAGCAGTTCTTC. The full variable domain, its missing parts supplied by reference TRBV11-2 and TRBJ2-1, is EAGVAQSPRYKIIEKRQSVAFWCNPISGHATLYWYQQILGQGPKLLIQFQNNGVVDDSQLPKDRFSAERLKGVDSTLKIQPAKLEDSAVYLCASRDLSSYNEQFFGPGTRLTVL.

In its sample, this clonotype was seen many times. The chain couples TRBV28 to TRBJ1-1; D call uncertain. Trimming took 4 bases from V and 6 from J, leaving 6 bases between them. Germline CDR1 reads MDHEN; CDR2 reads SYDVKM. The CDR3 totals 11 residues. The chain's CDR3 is CASSSFPEAFF. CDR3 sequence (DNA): TGTGCCAGCAGTTCTTTCCCTGAAGCTTTCTTT. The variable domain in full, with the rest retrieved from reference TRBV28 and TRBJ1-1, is DVKVTQSSRYLVKRTGEKVFLECVQDMDHENMFWYRQDPGLGLRLIYFSYDVKMKEKGDIPEGYSVSREKKERFSLILESASTNQTSMYLCASSSFPEAFFGQGTRLTVV.

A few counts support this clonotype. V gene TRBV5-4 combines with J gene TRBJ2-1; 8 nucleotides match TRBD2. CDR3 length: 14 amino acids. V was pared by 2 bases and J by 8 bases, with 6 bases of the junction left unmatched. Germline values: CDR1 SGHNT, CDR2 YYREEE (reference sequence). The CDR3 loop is CASSFTGGVDEQFF. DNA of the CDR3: TGTGCCAGCAGCTTTACGGGAGGGGTGGATGAGCAGTTCTTC.

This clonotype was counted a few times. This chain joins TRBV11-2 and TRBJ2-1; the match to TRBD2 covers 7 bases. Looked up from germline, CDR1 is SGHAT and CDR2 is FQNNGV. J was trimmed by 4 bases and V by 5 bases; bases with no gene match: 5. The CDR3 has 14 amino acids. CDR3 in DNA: TGTGCCAGCAGCGCCCCGGGGGGATACAATGAGCAGTTCTTC. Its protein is CASSAPGGYNEQFF.

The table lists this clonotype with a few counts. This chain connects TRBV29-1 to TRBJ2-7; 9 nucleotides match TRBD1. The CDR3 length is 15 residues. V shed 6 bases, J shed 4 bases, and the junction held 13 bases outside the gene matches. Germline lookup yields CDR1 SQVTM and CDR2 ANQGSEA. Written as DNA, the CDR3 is TGCAGCGTAGTACCCGGGACAGGGAGTGAGTACGAGCAGTACTTC. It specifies CSVVPGTGSEYEQYF.

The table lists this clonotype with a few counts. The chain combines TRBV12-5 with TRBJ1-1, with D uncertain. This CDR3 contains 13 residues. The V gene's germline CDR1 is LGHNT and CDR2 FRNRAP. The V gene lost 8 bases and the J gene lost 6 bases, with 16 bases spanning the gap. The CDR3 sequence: CASKGARLAEAFF. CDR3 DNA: TGTGCTAGTAAAGGCGCTCGGCTGGCTGAAGCTTTCTTT.

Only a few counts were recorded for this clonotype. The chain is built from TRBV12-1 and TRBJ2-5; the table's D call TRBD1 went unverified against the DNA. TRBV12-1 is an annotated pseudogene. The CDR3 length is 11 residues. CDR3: CASPPGVSQYF. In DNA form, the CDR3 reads TGTGCCAGCCCCCCAGGAGTTTCCCAGTACTTC.

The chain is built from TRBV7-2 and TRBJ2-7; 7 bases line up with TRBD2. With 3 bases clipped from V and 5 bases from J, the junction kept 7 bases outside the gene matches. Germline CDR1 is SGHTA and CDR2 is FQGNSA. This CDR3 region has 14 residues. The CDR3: CASSFEGRVHEQYF. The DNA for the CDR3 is TGTGCCAGCAGCTTCGAGGGGAGGGTCCACGAGCAGTACTTC. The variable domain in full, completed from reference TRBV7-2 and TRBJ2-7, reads GAGVSQSPSNKVTEKGKDVELRCDPISGHTALYWYRQSLGQGLEFLIYFQGNSAPDKSGLPSDRFSAERTGGSVSTLTIQRTQQEDSAVYLCASSFEGRVHEQYFGPGTRLTVT.

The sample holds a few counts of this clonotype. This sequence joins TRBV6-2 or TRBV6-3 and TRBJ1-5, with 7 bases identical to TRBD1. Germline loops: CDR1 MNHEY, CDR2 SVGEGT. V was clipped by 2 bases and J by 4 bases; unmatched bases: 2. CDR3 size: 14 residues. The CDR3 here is CASSYTGVNQPQHF. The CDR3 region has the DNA TGTGCCAGCAGTTACACAGGGGTTAATCAGCCCCAGCATTTT.